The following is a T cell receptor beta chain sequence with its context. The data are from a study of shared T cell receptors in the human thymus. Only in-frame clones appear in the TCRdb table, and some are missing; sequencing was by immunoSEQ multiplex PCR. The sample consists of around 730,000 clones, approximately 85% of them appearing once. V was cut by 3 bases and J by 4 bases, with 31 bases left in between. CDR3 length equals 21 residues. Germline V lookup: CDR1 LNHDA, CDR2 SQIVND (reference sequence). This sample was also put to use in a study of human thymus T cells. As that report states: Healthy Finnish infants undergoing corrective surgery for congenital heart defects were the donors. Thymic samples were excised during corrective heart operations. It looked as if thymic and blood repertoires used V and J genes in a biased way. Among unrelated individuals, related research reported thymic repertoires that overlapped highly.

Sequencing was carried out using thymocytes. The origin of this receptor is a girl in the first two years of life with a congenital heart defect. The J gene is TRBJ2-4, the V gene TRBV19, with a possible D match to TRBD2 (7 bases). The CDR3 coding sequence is TGTGCCAGTAGTATGACCTCGGGGGGCGGGGCCCCCCAACGAGGAAAAAACATTCAGTACTTC. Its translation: CASSMTSGGGAPQRGKNIQYF.